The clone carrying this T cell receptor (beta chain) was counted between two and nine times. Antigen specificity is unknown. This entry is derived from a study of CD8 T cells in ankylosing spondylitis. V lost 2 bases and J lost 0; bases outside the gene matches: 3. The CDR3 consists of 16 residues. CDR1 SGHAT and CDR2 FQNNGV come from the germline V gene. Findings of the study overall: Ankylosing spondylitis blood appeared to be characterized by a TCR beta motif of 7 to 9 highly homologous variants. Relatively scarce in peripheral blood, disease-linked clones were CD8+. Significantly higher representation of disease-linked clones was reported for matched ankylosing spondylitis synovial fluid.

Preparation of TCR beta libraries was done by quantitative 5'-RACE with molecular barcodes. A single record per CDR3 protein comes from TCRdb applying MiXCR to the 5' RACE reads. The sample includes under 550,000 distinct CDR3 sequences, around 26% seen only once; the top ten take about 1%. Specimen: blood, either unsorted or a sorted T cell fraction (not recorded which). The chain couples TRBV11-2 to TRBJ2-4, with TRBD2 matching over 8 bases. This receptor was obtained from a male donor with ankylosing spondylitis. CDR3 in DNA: TGTGCCAGCAGCTTAAACAGCGGGAGAGCCAAAAACATTCAGTACTTC. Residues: CASSLNSGRAKNIQYF.